This record covers a single TCR beta chain. The protocol was immunoSEQ multiplex PCR, while the TCRdb copy is restricted to in-frame clones and leaves out a portion. The sample has fewer than 400,000 clones; around four fifths are singletons. In germline, CDR1 is SGHRS, CDR2 YFSETQ. This CDR3 spans 15 amino acids. V lost 0 bases and J lost 5, with 15 bases in between. This record belongs to a study of blood T cell repertoires in COVID-19. Overall study context: In each case, the material was cDNA or gDNA derived from T cells, B-cell-depleted T cells, or PBMCs.

The J gene is TRBJ2-7, the V gene TRBV5-1; D perhaps matches TRBD1 (5 bases). The sequence came from a man aged 25 to 40 with active or convalescent COVID-19. Material for sequencing was peripheral blood. CDR3 sequence: CASSLGGANVDEQYF. Written as DNA, the CDR3 is TGCGCCAGCAGCTTGGGTGGGGCCAATGTAGACGAGCAGTACTTC. Complete variable domain (other parts from reference TRBV5-1 and TRBJ2-7): KAGVTQTPRYLIKTRGQQVTLSCSPISGHRSVSWYQQTPGQGLQFLFEYFSETQRNKGNFPGRFSGRQFSNSRSEMNVSTLELGDSALYLCASSLGGANVDEQYFGPGTRLTVT.